This T cell receptor (beta chain) was found in a study of OX40 agonist ivuxolimab in advanced cancers. Study-wide context: Allowance was made for prior anti-PD-1, anti-PD-L1 or anti-CTLA-4 therapy, and 40% had some.

The V gene's germline CDR1 is SGHNT and CDR2 YYREEE (reference sequence). Germline trimming cut 6 bases from V and 7 bases from J; bases unmatched to any gene: 10. The CDR3 length is 16 residues. This clone was seen only a few times. Its target is not known. The study, taken as a whole, reports: On average, CD8+ T cells showed a greater number of expanded clones than CD4+.

Sequencing used immunoSEQ multiplex PCR; TCRdb keeps in-frame clones, though not all of them. The table records tens of thousands of clones, about 91% of them present only once. This TCR came from an adult with an advanced solid tumor such as melanoma, head and neck, liver or kidney cancer. The chain recombines TRBV5-4 with TRBJ2-1; 13 bases align to TRBD2. This material consisted of CD4+ or CD8+ T cells sorted from blood, taken in a trial of the OX40 agonist ivuxolimab. In DNA form, the CDR3 reads TGTGCCAGCAAGGTTGGACTAGCGGGGGCAGGGAATGAGCAGTTCTTC. Translating gives CASKVGLAGAGNEQFF.